The source of this T cell receptor beta chain is a study of OX40 agonist ivuxolimab in advanced cancers. As for the study in general: The patients' treatment was ivuxolimab, an agonistic anti-OX40 (CD134) antibody.

Using immunoSEQ multiplex PCR, the repertoire was profiled, and TCRdb retains in-frame clones only, with some absent. The sample shows about 20,000 clones, 60% to 80% of them seen only once. Germline CDR1 reads SGHVS; CDR2 reads FNYEAQ. The CDR3 loop spans 14 amino acids. V lost 0 bases to trimming and J lost 7 bases, with 10 bases between them. Overall study findings and caveats: The average count of expanded clones was higher among CD8+ T cells than among CD4+.

In regard to this clone: Antigen specificity is unknown.

Sample: CD4+ or CD8+ T cells sorted from blood, taken in a trial of the OX40 agonist ivuxolimab. V usage is TRBV7-6 and J usage is TRBJ2-1; D is unclear. The TCR originated in an adult with an advanced solid tumor such as melanoma, head and neck, liver or kidney cancer. The CDR3 region is CASSLAPTQNEQFF. CDR3 bases: TGTGCCAGCAGCTTAGCACCAACGCAAAATGAGCAGTTCTTC.